Listed below are T cell receptor beta chains from one sample, sequenced in a study of blood T cell repertoires in COVID-19. The assay was immunoSEQ multiplex PCR, and TCRdb's table has in-frame clones only and misses some. The repertoire holds approximately 150,000 clones, roughly 89% seen once, with around 4.6% in the top ten. Material for sequencing was peripheral blood. These receptors were taken from a human donor in a cohort sampled during active COVID-19. The CDR3 runs from the conserved cysteine through the conserved F or W. A D gene is named only where the DNA matches it firmly. The listing skips clone size in some rows; elsewhere it reads once, few, many or a size class.

V gene,D gene,J gene,clone size,CDR3 DNA,CDR3 protein
TRBV20-1,.,TRBJ1-2,.,TGCAGTGCTAGTAGAAGACTGAGAGCTAACTATGGCTACACCTTC,CSASRRLRANYGYTF
TRBV27,TRBD1,TRBJ2-7,few,TGTGCCACCCCGGACAGGGAATCCTACGAGCAGTACTTC,CATPDRESYEQYF
TRBV18,TRBD1,TRBJ1-2,.,TGTGCCAGCTCACCTCGACAGGGCGTAAGGTCCTATGGCTACACCTTC,CASSPRQGVRSYGYTF
TRBV5-1,.,TRBJ2-5,.,TGCGCCAGCAGCCCGCCAGGTGTTGCGGAGACCCAGTACTTC,CASSPPGVAETQYF
TRBV27,.,TRBJ2-3,once,TGTGCCAGCAGTTCCCCGGGGGGCCTCACAGATACGCAGTATTTT,CASSSPGGLTDTQYF
TRBV30,TRBD1,TRBJ1-2,.,TGTGCCTGGGCGCGCCCAGGGGGGCCTTCTAACTATGGCTACACCTTC,CAWARPGGPSNYGYTF
TRBV28,.,TRBJ1-4,.,TGTGCCAGCAGTGGTGCAGGGGACGAAAAACTGTTTTTT,CASSGAGDEKLFF
TRBV19,TRBD1,TRBJ2-7,.,TGTGCCAGTAGTATGGAGGGACAGGGAGAGTACTTC,CASSMEGQGEYF
TRBV20-1,.,TRBJ1-1,once,TGCAGTGCTAGTCGAGACAGGCACACTGAAGCTTTCTTT,CSASRDRHTEAFF
TRBV19,.,TRBJ1-1,.,TGTGCCAGTCAAGTGAGGGCCGAGAACACTGAAGCTTTCTTT,CASQVRAENTEAFF
TRBV18,TRBD1,TRBJ2-7,.,TGTGCCAGCTCACCCCCGACAGGGGCCTACGAGCAGTACTTC,CASSPPTGAYEQYF
TRBV15,.,TRBJ2-2,.,TGTGCCACCAGCAGAGGGGCAGGGGAGCTGTTTTTT,CATSRGAGELFF
TRBV25-1,.,TRBJ2-1,.,TGTGCCAGCACCGACAATTACAATGAGCAGTTCTTC,CASTDNYNEQFF
TRBV4-1,.,TRBJ1-5,.,TGCGCCAGCAGCCACCCCTCGGGGGGGGCTGGGAATCAGCCCCAGCATTTT,CASSHPSGGAGNQPQHF
TRBV9,.,TRBJ2-1,.,TGTGCCAGCAGTCGTGGTCCTCGGGGTCCCTACAATGAGCAGTTCTTC,CASSRGPRGPYNEQFF
TRBV20-1,TRBD2,TRBJ2-3,.,TGCAGTGCTAGTGTAGCGGGAGCAGTCACAGATACGCAGTATTTT,CSASVAGAVTDTQYF
TRBV10-3,.,TRBJ1-1,.,TGTGCCATCAGTGAGTCAGGGACACTCAACACTGAAGCTTTCTTT,CAISESGTLNTEAFF
TRBV29-1,TRBD2,TRBJ2-7,.,TGCAGCGTTGAGGGCCGGCGGGGGGGAGGCGCCGCCTACGAGCAGTACTTC,CSVEGRRGGGAAYEQYF
TRBV6-9,TRBD2,TRBJ2-3,.,TGTGCCAGCAGTTATTCGGCTAGCGGGGTGTACACAGATACGCAGTATTTT,CASSYSASGVYTDTQYF
TRBV6-1,.,TRBJ1-2,.,TGTGCCAGCAGTGAAACGGTTGCGGGGTCCATACCCTTC,CASSETVAGSIPF
TRBV27,TRBD1,TRBJ1-2,.,TGTGCCACCAGGGAGGGGGCGGCCTATGGCTACACCTTC,CATREGAAYGYTF
TRBV19,TRBD1,TRBJ2-7,.,TGTGCCAGTAGTTCCCGGACAGGTTCCTACGAGCAGTACTTC,CASSSRTGSYEQYF
TRBV25-1,TRBD1,TRBJ1-1,few,TGTGCCAGCGGGGACAGTCGGTTGAACACTGAAGCTTTCTTT,CASGDSRLNTEAFF
TRBV19,TRBD2,TRBJ2-1,.,TGTGCCAGTAGTACGAGCGGGAGGGCCTACAATGAGCAGTTCTTC,CASSTSGRAYNEQFF
TRBV2,TRBD1,TRBJ2-7,.,TGTGCCAGCAGTGGGGGACAGGGAACCTACGAGCAGTACTTC,CASSGGQGTYEQYF
TRBV28,.,TRBJ2-7,.,TGTGCCAGCAGTTTCAGGGCCGCCTACGAGCAGTACTTC,CASSFRAAYEQYF
TRBV2,.,TRBJ2-7,.,TGTGCCAGCAGCCAACAGGGCTACGAGCAGTACTTC,CASSQQGYEQYF
TRBV6-5,.,TRBJ1-2,few,TGTGCCAGCACCTACTCTTCGGGACAACCCCTCTATGGCTACACCTTC,CASTYSSGQPLYGYTF
TRBV7-9,TRBD1,TRBJ1-1,few,TGTGCCAGCAGCTTAGCGACAGGGGGTGGTACTGAAGCTTTCTTT,CASSLATGGGTEAFF
TRBV6-6,TRBD2,TRBJ2-5,.,TGTGCCAGCAGACAGACTAGCAGGGAGGAGACCCAGTACTTC,CASRQTSREETQYF
TRBV5-6,TRBD2,TRBJ2-7,.,TGTGCCAGCAGCTTCAAGGCTAGCGGGCGGTACGAGCAGTACTTC,CASSFKASGRYEQYF
TRBV27,TRBD1,TRBJ1-1,.,TGTGCCAGTTACTCACCGGGACAGGGTATGAACACTGAAGCTTTCTTT,CASYSPGQGMNTEAFF
TRBV11-3,TRBD1,TRBJ2-1,.,TGTGCCAGCAGCTTAGTACAGGGGCGCTACAATGAGCAGTTCTTC,CASSLVQGRYNEQFF
TRBV5-1,.,TRBJ2-5,few,TGCGCCAGCAGCTTGGATATGGGGGCAAAAGAGACCCAGTACTTC,CASSLDMGAKETQYF
TRBV7-9,TRBD1,TRBJ2-7,.,TGTGCCAGCAGCTTACAGGGGGCCCTCCACTACGAGCAGTACTTC,CASSLQGALHYEQYF
TRBV4-1,TRBD2,TRBJ2-3,.,TGCGCCAGCAGCCAGGAACTAGCGGGGGATCCAGATACGCAGTATTTT,CASSQELAGDPDTQYF